Below, 26 T cell receptor beta chains from the same sample are listed, as sequenced in a study of T cell repertoires in cytomegalovirus infection. One entry per CDR3 protein results from TCRdb running MiXCR on the reads. The table includes about 830,000 distinct CDR3 sequences, 30% to 35% detected once. No antigen has been assigned to these receptors. Sequenced here: cultured CD8+ T cells from PBMCs, sampled from culture after CMV antigen stimulation. Receptors were obtained from a human donor in good health (CMV status not recorded). Some clones in this sample may be carry-over from other donors' samples.

The sample holds many counts of this clonotype. J is TRBJ2-7 and V is TRBV7-2; D not certain. The V end was cut by 2 bases, the J end by 3 bases, with 8 bases between. Germline CDR1 SGHTA, CDR2 FQGNSA. The CDR3 length is 13 residues. The CDR3 nucleotides are TGTGCCAGCAGCTTAAGGCAGTTCTACGAGCAGTACTTC. It yields the protein CASSLRQFYEQYF.

The V and J genes are TRBV6-2 or TRBV6-3 and TRBJ2-1; 7 nucleotides line up with TRBD2. This CDR3 has 15 amino acids. V was clipped by 4 bases and J by 2 bases; unmatched bases: 5. Germline V gene sequence: CDR1 MNHEY, CDR2 SVGEGT. The CDR3 DNA reads TGTGCCAGCAGTTTGCGGGAGTACACCTACAATGAGCAGTTCTTC. Its protein is CASSLREYTYNEQFF.

V is TRBV27 and J is TRBJ1-2; TRBD1 aligns across 9 bases. Per germline, CDR1 MNHEY and CDR2 SMNVEV (reference sequence). The CDR3 totals 13 residues. V trimming: 4 bases; J trimming: 7 bases; junction bases outside the gene matches: 4. CDR3 amino acids: CASSWTGDLGYTF. Written as DNA, the CDR3 is TGTGCCAGCAGTTGGACAGGGGACCTTGGCTACACCTTC.

The V and J genes are TRBV27 and TRBJ2-2; tentatively, D is TRBD1 (6 bases). Deletions cut 0 bases from V and 2 bases from J, with 10 bases between. This CDR3 is 16 amino acids long. Germline CDR1 is MNHEY and CDR2 is SMNVEV (reference sequence). The CDR3 DNA is TGTGCCAGCAGTTTATCGGACAGCCTTAACACCGGGGAGCTGTTTTTT. Encoded protein: CASSLSDSLNTGELFF.

This clonotype was counted between two and nine times. The chain couples TRBV28 to TRBJ1-4, with D perhaps TRBD1 (5 bases). The CDR3 has 15 amino acids. Germline CDR1 reads MDHEN; CDR2 reads SYDVKM. The V end was cut by 5 bases, the J end by 3 bases, with 13 bases between. The CDR3 loop reads CASSPLTEANEKLFF. The CDR3 DNA reads as TGTGCCAGCAGTCCCCTGACAGAGGCTAATGAAAAACTGTTTTTT.

The chain joins TRBV15 to TRBJ2-2, with TRBD2 identical over 10 bases. With V trimmed by 4 bases and J by 1 base, 3 bases remained unmatched. CDR1 LNHNV and CDR2 YYDKDF come from the germline V gene (reference sequence). CDR3 length: 16 amino acids. CDR3 residues: CATSKRTSGNTGELFF. In DNA form, the CDR3 reads TGTGCCACCAGCAAACGGACTAGCGGGAACACCGGGGAGCTGTTTTTT.

The rearrangement links TRBV10-3 to TRBJ2-7; 8 bases agree with TRBD2. From germline, CDR1 is ENHRY and CDR2 SYGVKD. The CDR3 spans 12 residues. V gave up 6 bases and J gave up 4 bases; unmatched junction bases: 2. The CDR3 bases are TGTGCCATCAGCCCGGGGGGGTACGAGCAGTACGTC. Its translation is CAISPGGYEQYV.

With respect to this clonotype: Here the CDR3 omits its conserved ending phenylalanine or tryptophan, so a read error is the likely source. The chain has TRBV27 and TRBJ1-2; 7 bases are a match to TRBD1. Germline CDR1 is MNHEY and CDR2 is SMNVEV (reference sequence). This CDR3 contains 14 residues. Trimming removed 3 bases from V and 3 bases from J; junction bases left unmatched: 4. Here the CDR3 reads CASSLVGTDYGYTI. The CDR3 nucleotides read TGTGCCAGCAGTTTGGTAGGGACAGACTATGGCTACACCATC.

This clonotype was seen a handful of times. J is TRBJ2-5 and V is TRBV4-3; 7 bases fit TRBD2. Losses at the gene ends were 2 bases for V and 1 base for J; bases not matched to a gene: 13. Germline V gene lookup returns CDR1 LGHNA and CDR2 YSLEER. The CDR3 has 18 amino acids. Written as DNA, the CDR3 is TGCGCCAGCAGCCAAAGTGTTCTCGAGCGGGGCATCCAAGAGACCCAGTACTTC. Translated, it gives CASSQSVLERGIQETQYF.

The chain employs TRBV28 and TRBJ2-1; 8 bases are shared with TRBD2. This CDR3 has 15 residues. The V and J ends lost 3 bases and 7 bases, in that order; junction bases with no gene match: 8. Germline CDR1 and CDR2: MDHEN and SYDVKM. The chain's CDR3 is CASSLMRGARNEQFF. The CDR3 coding sequence is TGTGCCAGCAGTTTGATGCGGGGGGCAAGGAATGAGCAGTTCTTC.

There are many counts of this clonotype. The rearrangement links TRBV7-8 to TRBJ1-1; TRBD1 might be the D (5 bases). The CDR3 length is 15 residues. Trimming stripped 6 bases from V and 2 bases from J, with 16 bases between. Germline V gene lookup returns CDR1 SGHVS and CDR2 FQNEAQ. CDR3 protein: CASSVWIDSNTEAFF. CDR3 DNA: TGTGCCAGCAGTGTCTGGATCGACAGTAACACTGAAGCTTTCTTT. The variable domain in full, with the rest retrieved from reference TRBV7-8 and TRBJ1-1, is GAGVSQSPRYKVAKRGQDVALRCDPISGHVSLFWYQQALGQGPEFLTYFQNEAQLDKSGLPSDRFFAERPEGSVSTLKIQRTQQEDSAVYLCASSVWIDSNTEAFFGQGTRLTVV.

There are a few counts of this clonotype. A read error may produce the germline difference seen at one junction end. The V gene is TRBV7-9, the J gene TRBJ2-2; TRBD1 might be the D (6 bases). The CDR3 loop spans 13 amino acids. Germline V gene sequence: CDR1 SEHNR, CDR2 FQNEAQ (reference sequence). The CDR3 protein is CASSSPGAGELFF. CDR3 DNA: TGCGCCAGCAGCTCCCCAGGGGCCGGGGAGCTGTTTTTT.

This clonotype was counted only a few times. The rearrangement links TRBV7-9 to TRBJ1-2; tentative D call: TRBD1 (5 bases). The CDR3 contains 15 residues. Germline V lookup: CDR1 SEHNR, CDR2 FQNEAQ (reference sequence). V was trimmed by 5 bases and J by 8 bases, leaving 21 bases between them. CDR3 region: CASSPYLLQVDGYTF. DNA of the CDR3: TGTGCCAGCAGCCCATACCTACTACAGGTGGACGGCTACACCTTC.

In its sample, this clonotype was seen many times. This chain joins TRBV19 and TRBJ2-6, with a possible D match to TRBD1 (6 bases). Between the trimmed V and J ends, which lost 6 bases and 8 bases, there was a span of 14 bases. CDR3 length equals 14 residues. The V gene's germline CDR1 is LNHDA and CDR2 SQIVND (reference sequence). The chain's CDR3 is CASSGQRAPNVLTF. The CDR3 region has the DNA TGTGCCAGTAGCGGACAGAGGGCGCCCAACGTCCTGACTTTC.

In its sample, this clonotype was seen a few times. The rearrangement links TRBV5-4 to TRBJ2-7; 9 bases align to TRBD1. CDR1 is SGHNT, CDR2 YYREEE, per germline (reference sequence). The CDR3 spans 15 residues. Losses at the gene ends were 0 bases for V and 6 bases for J; bases not matched to a gene: 7. CDR3: CASSLGTGALREQYF. The DNA of the CDR3 is TGTGCCAGCAGCTTGGGGACAGGGGCGCTACGCGAGCAGTACTTC.

V and J are TRBV5-4 and TRBJ1-2, with a tentative D call TRBD1 (6 bases). Germline CDR1 and CDR2: SGHNT and YYREEE (reference sequence). There are 13 residues in the CDR3. Trimming cost V 3 bases and J 6 bases, with 12 bases left between them. CDR3 sequence: CASSSPEGDGYTF. The CDR3 coding sequence is TGTGCCAGCAGCTCCCCCGAGGGGGATGGCTACACCTTC.

On this clonotype itself: Relative to the germline gene, one junction end is altered; a read error may explain this. This sequence joins TRBV7-9 and TRBJ1-1; D call uncertain. Germline-derived CDR1 and CDR2 are SEHNR and FQNEAQ (reference sequence). The length of the CDR3 is 14 residues. For the CDR3, the DNA is TGTACCAGCAGCACCGGTTTTATGGTCACTGAAGCTTTCTTT. Translation gives CTSSTGFMVTEAFF.

V is TRBV6-5 and J is TRBJ1-2; 7 bases match TRBD1. The CDR3 spans 14 residues. V was pared by 3 bases and J by 6 bases, with 7 bases of the junction left unmatched. Germline V gene data show CDR1 as MNHEY and CDR2 as SVGAGI. The CDR3 bases are TGTGCCAGCAGTTATACCGGGGGACAGAATGGCTACACCTTC. It is translated as CASSYTGGQNGYTF.

This clonotype was seen more than once but under ten times. V and J are TRBV4-1 and TRBJ1-5; TRBD1 is a possible D gene (6 bases). V shed 0 bases and J shed 2 bases, with 14 bases lying between them. Germline lookup yields CDR1 MGHRA and CDR2 YSYEKL. The CDR3 contains 17 residues. The DNA for the CDR3 is TGCGCCAGCAGCCAAGATCCGGGGGCGCGGGGCAATCAGCCCCAGCATTTT. Translating it yields CASSQDPGARGNQPQHF.

V gene TRBV12-5 combines with J gene TRBJ2-1; 13 bases agree with TRBD2. V lost 4 bases to trimming and J lost 6 bases; unmatched junction nucleotides: 3. Germline CDR1 and CDR2: LGHNT and FRNRAP. The CDR3 runs to 15 residues. This CDR3 is CASGSGTSGVNEQFF. CDR3 nucleotides: TGTGCTAGTGGTTCCGGGACTAGCGGGGTCAATGAGCAGTTCTTC.

This sequence joins TRBV7-8 and TRBJ1-6, with 7 positions matching TRBD1. The CDR3 covers 14 residues. The V segment lost 3 bases and the J segment 10 bases; nucleotides outside the gene matches: 6. CDR1 SGHVS and CDR2 FQNEAQ come from the germline V gene. The chain's CDR3 is CASSFRQGRSPLHF. The CDR3 DNA follows: TGTGCCAGCAGCTTCCGACAGGGACGGTCACCCCTCCACTTT.

V usage is TRBV12-3 or TRBV12-4 and J usage is TRBJ1-5; a weak D match, TRBD1 (5 bases). The CDR3 extends over 14 amino acids. V gave up 7 bases and J gave up 2 bases, with 12 bases separating them. The CDR3 spells CASTPGGGNQPQHF. The CDR3 bases are TGTGCCAGCACCCCGGGGGGGGGCAATCAGCCCCAGCATTTT.

The chain joins TRBV7-9 to TRBJ1-1; D uncertain. The V gene's germline CDR1 is SEHNR and CDR2 FQNEAQ (reference sequence). This CDR3 region has 14 residues. V lost 4 bases and J 8 bases, leaving 17 bases between the germline ends. In nucleotides, the CDR3 is TGTGCCAGCAGCTCAATAGTGGCTTTGGGGGAAGCTTTCTTT. Its translation is CASSSIVALGEAFF. Supplemented by reference TRBV7-9 and TRBJ1-1, the full variable domain reads DTGVSQNPRHKITKRGQNVTFRCDPISEHNRLYWYRQTLGQGPEFLTYFQNEAQLEKSRLLSDRFSAERPKGSFSTLEIQRTEQGDSAMYLCASSSIVALGEAFFGQGTRLTVV.

This clonotype was counted a few times. J is TRBJ1-5 and V is TRBV9; TRBD1 aligns across 7 bases. V lost 3 bases, J lost 4 bases, and 7 bases stayed unmatched. The length of the CDR3 is 15 residues. CDR1 SGDLS and CDR2 YYNGEE come from the germline V gene. The CDR3 region is CASSEQGFPNQPQHF. Here the CDR3 DNA reads TGTGCCAGCAGCGAACAGGGGTTCCCAAATCAGCCCCAGCATTTT.

The table lists this clonotype with many counts. The chain is built from TRBV5-5 and TRBJ1-1; D is uncertain. The CDR3 loop spans 13 amino acids. V lost 4 bases, J lost 4 bases, and 11 bases lay in between. CDR1 is SGHKS and CDR2 is YYEKEE in the germline V gene (reference sequence). CDR3 protein: CASSPTGFTEAFF. CDR3 nucleotide sequence: TGTGCCAGCAGCCCAACCGGATTCACTGAAGCTTTCTTT.

The V and J genes are TRBV29-1 and TRBJ2-2; unclear D gene. Trimming left V 7 bases short and J 5 bases short, with 17 bases between. The CDR3 is 14 residues long. The germline gives CDR1 SQVTM, CDR2 ANQGSEA. Here the CDR3 DNA reads TGCAGCGGGGGTAGGGTAGGCCGGACCGGGGAGCTGTTTTTT. Its translation is CSGGRVGRTGELFF.